The 26 T cell receptor beta chains below all came from one sample that was sequenced in a study of blood T cell repertoires in COVID-19 (dated by TCRdb to the early 2020s). The library was generated by the immunoSEQ multiplex PCR assay. The table was pulled from immuneACCESS by TCRdb, which kept in-frame rearrangements only. Such tables lose some clones; where checked, under half of the loss comes from unresolved V genes, and the rest has no known cause. This sample has more than 150,000 clones in its table, and 75% to 90% of those were observed once. Under 3% of the sample is taken by the ten largest. Input material: peripheral blood. These receptors were taken from a woman aged 60 to 75 with acute or convalescent COVID-19.

The chain combines TRBV7-2 with TRBJ1-5; D is uncertain. Germline-derived CDR1 and CDR2 are SGHTA and FQGNSA. The ends were cut back, 5 bases at V and 1 base at J, with 12 bases in the middle. CDR3 length: 15 residues. CDR3 amino acids: CASSPFGVSNQPQHF. In DNA form, the CDR3 reads TGTGCCAGCAGCCCGTTCGGAGTGAGCAATCAGCCCCAGCATTTT.

The chain combines TRBV11-2 with TRBJ2-7; perhaps TRBD2 as D (5 bases). The V gene lost 3 bases and the J gene lost 0 bases, with 15 bases spanning the gap. CDR3 length: 16 amino acids. Germline V gene lookup returns CDR1 SGHAT and CDR2 FQNNGV. The CDR3 region has the DNA TGTGCCAGCAGCTTCTCGCCGGGATCAAGCTCCTACGAGCAGTACTTC. Its translation: CASSFSPGSSSYEQYF.

The chain couples TRBV28 to TRBJ1-5, with TRBD1 identical over 9 bases. Germline V CDR1 and CDR2: MDHEN, SYDVKM. Trimming cost V 7 bases and J 5 bases; bases outside gene matches: 6. This CDR3 spans 14 amino acids. CDR3 bases: TGTGCCAGCACTCCCGGGACAGGGCATCAGCCCCAGCATTTT. As protein: CASTPGTGHQPQHF.

This chain links TRBV7-6 with TRBJ2-3; 11 bases match TRBD2. V trimming: 5 bases; J trimming: 4 bases; junction bases outside the gene matches: 11. CDR1 SGHVS and CDR2 FNYEAQ come from the germline V gene. The CDR3 contains 17 residues. The CDR3 sequence: CASSPGKLAGVADTQYF. The CDR3 DNA sequence: TGTGCCAGCAGCCCCGGGAAACTAGCGGGGGTCGCAGATACGCAGTATTTT.

CDR3 residues: CASQTLGLTPSGANVLTF. The CDR3 nucleotides are TGTGCCAGCCAAACTCTCGGACTTACTCCCTCTGGGGCCAACGTCCTGACTTTC. V and J are TRBV7-2 and TRBJ2-6; the D gene is possibly TRBD2 (5 bases). Germline V gene sequence: CDR1 SGHTA, CDR2 FQGNSA. The CDR3 loop spans 18 amino acids. Deletions cut 8 bases from V and 0 bases from J, with 20 bases between.

This clone was picked up one time. This chain links TRBV19 with TRBJ2-3, with 8 bases that match TRBD1. Germline V gene lookup returns CDR1 LNHDA and CDR2 SQIVND (reference sequence). J gave up 2 bases and V 4 bases, and 5 bases lay outside the gene matches. The CDR3 has 15 amino acids. Here the CDR3 DNA reads TGTGCCAGTAGTACCCGGACAGGGCACACAGATACGCAGTATTTT. Its protein product is CASSTRTGHTDTQYF.

The rearrangement uses TRBV9 and TRBJ2-7, with a possible D match to TRBD1 (6 bases). With 4 bases removed from V and 3 bases from J, the gap between germline ends came to 23 bases. The CDR3 is 17 amino acids. Germline V gene data show CDR1 as SGDLS and CDR2 as YYNGEE. CDR3 region: CASSLKTHRVHYYEQYF. The CDR3 nucleotides are TGTGCCAGCAGCCTAAAAACCCACAGGGTTCATTACTACGAGCAGTACTTC.

This chain links TRBV5-4 with TRBJ1-3; possible D gene TRBD1, 5 bases. The CDR3 is 15 amino acids. CDR1 is SGHNT, CDR2 YYREEE, per germline (reference sequence). V was pared by 1 base and J by 4 bases, with 12 bases between. The CDR3 protein is CASSLMDIGGNTIYF. The CDR3 DNA is TGTGCCAGCAGCTTGATGGACATTGGCGGAAACACCATATATTTT.

The chain combines TRBV27 with TRBJ2-2, with D possibly being TRBD1 (5 bases). This CDR3 contains 17 residues. CDR1 MNHEY and CDR2 SMNVEV come from the germline V gene (reference sequence). Trimming left V 3 bases short and J 4 bases short, with 18 bases between. The chain's CDR3 is CASSFGDTGGSTGELFF. Here the CDR3 DNA reads TGTGCCAGCAGTTTTGGAGATACAGGCGGCAGCACCGGGGAGCTGTTTTTT.

The chain carries TRBV7-2 and TRBJ2-5; 8 nucleotides line up with TRBD2. The ends lost 1 base at V and 5 bases at J; junction bases unmatched: 12. The CDR3 has 17 amino acids. Looked up from germline, CDR1 is SGHTA and CDR2 is FQGNSA. The CDR3 bases are TGTGCCAGCAGCTTAGGCACACCGGGGGGGCCGGGGGAGACCCAGTACTTC. Protein product: CASSLGTPGGPGETQYF.

The V and J genes are TRBV7-2 and TRBJ2-1; 9 nucleotides match TRBD2. V trimming: 5 bases; J trimming: 8 bases; junction bases outside the gene matches: 16. The germline V gene has CDR1 SGHTA and CDR2 FQGNSA. The CDR3 sequence is 17 residues long. The chain's CDR3 is CASSQHSGTSLVDEQFF. The DNA of the CDR3 is TGTGCCAGCAGCCAACATTCCGGGACTAGCTTAGTCGATGAGCAGTTCTTC.

The chain combines TRBV4-3 with TRBJ1-2, with D possibly TRBD1 on 6 matching bases. The V end was cut by 6 bases, the J end by 8 bases, with 22 bases between. This CDR3 region has 15 residues. From germline, CDR1 is LGHNA and CDR2 YSLEER. The CDR3 is CASSRIHRDKDGYTF. CDR3 DNA: TGCGCCAGCAGTCGTATTCACCGGGACAAGGACGGCTACACCTTC.

V gene TRBV7-2 combines with J gene TRBJ2-6, with D possibly matching TRBD2 (6 bases). This CDR3 has 17 residues. Germline CDR1 is SGHTA and CDR2 is FQGNSA. Trimming left V 0 bases short and J 2 bases short, with 11 bases between. The CDR3 coding sequence is TGTGCCAGCAGCTTAGCCTGGGGAGGAGCTGGGGCCAACGTCCTGACTTTC. Translating gives CASSLAWGGAGANVLTF.

The chain carries TRBV6-1 and TRBJ1-3; 7 bases are a match to TRBD1. This CDR3 is built from 16 residues. Germline CDR1 and CDR2: MNHNS and SASEGT. J gave up 1 base and V 3 bases, and 6 bases lay outside the gene matches. Written as DNA, the CDR3 is TGTGCCAGCAGTGACCCGGGACAGCCGTCTGGAAACACCATATATTTT. Its translation is CASSDPGQPSGNTIYF.

This clone was observed once. This chain connects TRBV5-6 to TRBJ2-1; TRBD1 matches 7 bases. From germline, CDR1 is SGHDT and CDR2 YYEEEE. Unmatched junction bases numbered 5, after V lost 1 base and J lost 4 bases. The CDR3 is 15 amino acids. CDR3: CASSLQGEFYNEQFF. The CDR3 region has the DNA TGTGCCAGCAGCTTGCAGGGGGAGTTTTACAATGAGCAGTTCTTC. Full variable domain (outside the CDR3, taken from reference TRBV5-6 and TRBJ2-1): DAGVTQSPTHLIKTRGQQVTLRCSPKSGHDTVSWYQQALGQGPQFIFQYYEEEERQRGNFPDRFSGHQFPNYSSELNVNALLLGDSALYLCASSLQGEFYNEQFFGPGTRLTVL.

The chain has TRBV6-1 and TRBJ2-1; 10 bases align to TRBD1. Germline lookup yields CDR1 MNHNS and CDR2 SASEGT. V was clipped by 1 base and J by 7 bases; unmatched bases: 13. The CDR3 length is 18 residues. The CDR3 reads CASSEDPLRDRGRNEQFF. The CDR3 DNA reads as TGTGCCAGCAGTGAAGACCCCCTTCGGGACAGGGGAAGGAATGAGCAGTTCTTC.

The chain joins TRBV6-2 or TRBV6-3 to TRBJ1-1, with TRBD1 matching 8 bases. CDR1 is MNHEY and CDR2 is SVGEGT in the germline V gene. The CDR3 has 14 amino acids. The junction had 5 bases not matched to a gene; V was cut back by 7 bases and J by 1 base. The CDR3, as DNA: TGTGCCAGCACCCCGCAGGGGGCGAACACTGAAGCTTTCTTT. Its translation: CASTPQGANTEAFF.

This chain connects TRBV7-8 to TRBJ1-4; D gene uncertain. V dropped 5 bases and J dropped 1 base, with 14 bases sitting between them. From germline, CDR1 is SGHVS and CDR2 FQNEAQ. There are 16 residues in the CDR3. DNA for the CDR3: TGTGCCAGCAGCCGGGCCGTAATCAGAACTAATGAAAAACTGTTTTTT. As protein: CASSRAVIRTNEKLFF.

The CDR3 sequence is CASRTGGSPLHF. CDR3 coding DNA: TGTGCCAGCAGAACAGGGGGCTCACCCCTCCACTTT. The V call is TRBV12-3 or TRBV12-4, the J call TRBJ1-6; TRBD1 matches 9 bases. J was trimmed by 10 bases and V by 6 bases; bases with no gene match: 1. The CDR3 is 12 amino acids.

The chain uses TRBV18 and TRBJ1-2; D possibly corresponds to TRBD1 (6 bases). The CDR3 has 18 amino acids. Germline V lookup: CDR1 KGHSH, CDR2 LQKENI. V lost 1 base, J lost 3 bases, and 21 bases lay in between. The CDR3 DNA sequence: TGTGCCAGCTCACCACTGCCGGGACATTCCCAGGTGGACTATGGCTACACCTTC. As protein: CASSPLPGHSQVDYGYTF. The complete variable domain, with remaining parts taken from reference TRBV18 and TRBJ1-2, reads NAGVMQNPRHLVRRRGQEARLRCSPMKGHSHVYWYRQLPEEGLKFMVYLQKENIIDESGMPKERFSAEFPKEGPSILRIQQVVRGDSAAYFCASSPLPGHSQVDYGYTFGSGTRLTVV.

The V gene is TRBV3-1 (or the pseudogene TRBV3-2), the J gene TRBJ2-1; 9 bases line up with TRBD2. The V segment lost 0 bases and the J segment 9 bases; nucleotides outside the gene matches: 12. This CDR3 is 17 amino acids long. Germline CDR1 is LGHDT and CDR2 is YNNKEL (reference sequence). CDR3 residues: CASSQDRLAGSLGEQFF. The CDR3 DNA is TGTGCCAGCAGCCAAGATCGCCTAGCGGGGAGTCTTGGTGAGCAGTTCTTC.

This chain links TRBV5-1 with TRBJ2-5, with 8 bases fitting TRBD1. With 4 bases clipped from V and 3 bases from J, the junction kept 2 bases outside the gene matches. Germline assignment: CDR1 SGHRS and CDR2 YFSETQ. This CDR3 spans 13 amino acids. The DNA of the CDR3 is TGCGCCAGCAGCCTGGGACAGGAAGAGACCCAGTACTTC. Translation: CASSLGQEETQYF.

This clone was seen a handful of times. The CDR3 loop is CANQGAGNQPQHF. CDR3 nucleotide sequence: TGTGCCAACCAGGGGGCGGGCAATCAGCCCCAGCATTTT. The chain has TRBV28 and TRBJ1-5; TRBD1 matches 8 bases. Losses at the gene ends were 10 bases for V and 2 bases for J; bases not matched to a gene: 4. The CDR3 runs 13 residues. Per germline, CDR1 MDHEN and CDR2 SYDVKM.

In regard to this clone: At one of its ends the junction is not consistent with the germline gene, which may arise from a read error. DNA for the CDR3: TGTGCCAGCAGAGAGAGGGCTTCACGGGATCACTTC. Encoded protein: CASRERASRDHF. The chain joins TRBV27 to TRBJ2-7; the D gene is possibly TRBD2 (5 bases). CDR3 length equals 12 residues. Germline CDR1 MNHEY, CDR2 SMNVEV (reference sequence).

The chain uses TRBV6-5 and TRBJ2-7; a possible D gene is TRBD1 (6 bases). The V gene's germline CDR1 is MNHEY and CDR2 SVGAGI. This CDR3 is 13 amino acids long. Trimming shortened V by 6 bases and J by 0 bases, and 9 bases separated the two germline ends. The CDR3 is CASRHRDSYEQYF. The DNA for the CDR3 is TGTGCCAGCAGACACAGGGACTCCTACGAGCAGTACTTC.

The V and J genes are TRBV9 and TRBJ2-5, with a possible D match to TRBD1 (6 bases). The CDR3 spans 14 residues. Germline CDR1 and CDR2: SGDLS and YYNGEE. The V gene lost 2 bases and the J gene lost 0 bases, with 8 bases spanning the gap. For the CDR3, the DNA is TGTGCCAGCAGCGTTGGACAGAACCAAGAGACCCAGTACTTC. It yields the protein CASSVGQNQETQYF. Looking up the rest from reference TRBV9 and TRBJ2-5 gives the full variable domain: DSGVTQTPKHLITATGQRVTLRCSPRSGDLSVYWYQQSLDQGLQFLIQYYNGEERAKGNILERFSAQQFPDLHSELNLSSLELGDSALYFCASSVGQNQETQYFGPGTRLLVL.